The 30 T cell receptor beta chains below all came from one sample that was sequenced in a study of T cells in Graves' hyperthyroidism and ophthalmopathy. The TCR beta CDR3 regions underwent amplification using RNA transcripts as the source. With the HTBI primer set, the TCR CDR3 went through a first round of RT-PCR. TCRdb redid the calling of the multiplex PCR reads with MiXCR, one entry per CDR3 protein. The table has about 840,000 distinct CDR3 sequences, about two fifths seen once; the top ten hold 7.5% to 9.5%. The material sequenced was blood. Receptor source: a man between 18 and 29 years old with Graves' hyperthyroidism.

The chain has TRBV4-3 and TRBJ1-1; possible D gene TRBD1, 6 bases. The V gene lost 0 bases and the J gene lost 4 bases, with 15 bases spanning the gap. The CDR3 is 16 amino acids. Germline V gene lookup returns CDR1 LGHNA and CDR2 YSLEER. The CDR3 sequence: CASSQDLGGLGTEAFF. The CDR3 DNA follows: TGCGCCAGCAGCCAAGATCTAGGGGGGCTAGGCACTGAAGCTTTCTTT.

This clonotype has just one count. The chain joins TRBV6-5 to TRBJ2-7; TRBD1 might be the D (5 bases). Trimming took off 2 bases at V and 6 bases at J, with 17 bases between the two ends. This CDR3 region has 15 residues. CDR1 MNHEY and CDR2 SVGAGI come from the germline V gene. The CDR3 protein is CASSYAWTSAGEQYF. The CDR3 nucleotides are TGTGCCAGCAGTTACGCCTGGACATCCGCAGGCGAGCAGTACTTC.

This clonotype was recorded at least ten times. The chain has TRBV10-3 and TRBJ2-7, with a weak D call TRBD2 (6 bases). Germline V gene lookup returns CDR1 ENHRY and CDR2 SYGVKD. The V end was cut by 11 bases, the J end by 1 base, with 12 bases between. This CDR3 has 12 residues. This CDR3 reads CAASTRSYEQYF. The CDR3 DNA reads TGTGCCGCGTCGACTAGGTCCTACGAGCAGTACTTC.

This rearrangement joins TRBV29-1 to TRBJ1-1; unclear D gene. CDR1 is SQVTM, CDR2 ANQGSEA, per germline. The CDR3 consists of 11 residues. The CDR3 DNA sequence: TGCAGTCAAGGGTCTGTCACTGAAGCTTTCTTT. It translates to CSQGSVTEAFF. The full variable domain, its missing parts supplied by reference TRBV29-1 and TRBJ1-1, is SAVISQKPSRDICQRGTSLTIQCQVDSQVTMMFWYRQQPGQSLTLIATANQGSEATYESGFVIDKFPISRPNLTFSTLTVSNMSPEDSSIYLCSQGSVTEAFFGQGTRLTVV.

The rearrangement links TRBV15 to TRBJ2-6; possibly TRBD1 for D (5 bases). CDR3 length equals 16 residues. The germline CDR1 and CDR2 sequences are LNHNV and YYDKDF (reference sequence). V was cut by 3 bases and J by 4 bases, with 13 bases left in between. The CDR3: CATSSSRDSGANVLTF. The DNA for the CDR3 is TGTGCCACCAGCAGCTCCAGGGATTCCGGGGCCAACGTCCTGACTTTC.

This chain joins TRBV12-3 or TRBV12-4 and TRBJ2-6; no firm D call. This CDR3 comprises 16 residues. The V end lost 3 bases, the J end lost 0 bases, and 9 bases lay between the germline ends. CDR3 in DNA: TGTGCCAGCAGTTTGAACGGATTCTCTGGGGCCAACGTCCTGACTTTC. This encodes CASSLNGFSGANVLTF.

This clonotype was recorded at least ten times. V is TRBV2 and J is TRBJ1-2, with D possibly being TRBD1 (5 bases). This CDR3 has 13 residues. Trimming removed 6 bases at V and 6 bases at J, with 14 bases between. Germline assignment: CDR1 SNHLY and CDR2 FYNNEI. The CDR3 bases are TGTGCCAGCAGCGTTGATAGGGACGATGGCTACACCTTC. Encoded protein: CASSVDRDDGYTF.

CDR3 loop: CASGGGQEYF. The CDR3 DNA sequence: TGTGCCAGCGGGGGGGGACAGGAGTACTTC. The rearrangement links TRBV2 to TRBJ2-7, with D perhaps matching TRBD1 (8 bases). The V end was cut by 8 bases, the J end by 11 bases, with 13 bases between. Germline values: CDR1 SNHLY, CDR2 FYNNEI. The CDR3 sequence is 10 residues long.

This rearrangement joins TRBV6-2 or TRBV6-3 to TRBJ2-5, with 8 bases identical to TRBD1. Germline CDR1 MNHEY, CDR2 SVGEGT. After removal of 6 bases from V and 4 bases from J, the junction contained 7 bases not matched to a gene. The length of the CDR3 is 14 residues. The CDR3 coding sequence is TGTGCCAGCAGCCGGGACAGGTTTGGAGAGACCCAGTACTTC. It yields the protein CASSRDRFGETQYF.

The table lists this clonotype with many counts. The chain's CDR3 is CASSSRAGAWETQYF. DNA for the CDR3: TGTGCCAGCAGCTCGCGGGCGGGGGCCTGGGAGACCCAGTACTTC. The rearrangement links TRBV7-9 to TRBJ2-5; D might be TRBD2 (7 bases). The germline V gene has CDR1 SEHNR and CDR2 FQNEAQ (reference sequence). The CDR3 length is 15 residues. V was trimmed by 4 bases and J by 5 bases, leaving 17 bases between them.

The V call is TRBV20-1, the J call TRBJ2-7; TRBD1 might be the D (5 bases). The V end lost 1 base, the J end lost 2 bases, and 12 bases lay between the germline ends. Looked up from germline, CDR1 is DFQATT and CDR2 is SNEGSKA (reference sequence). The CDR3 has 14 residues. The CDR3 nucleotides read TGCAGTGCTAGAGGCAGGGTTTCCGCCTACGAGCAGTACTTC. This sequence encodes CSARGRVSAYEQYF.

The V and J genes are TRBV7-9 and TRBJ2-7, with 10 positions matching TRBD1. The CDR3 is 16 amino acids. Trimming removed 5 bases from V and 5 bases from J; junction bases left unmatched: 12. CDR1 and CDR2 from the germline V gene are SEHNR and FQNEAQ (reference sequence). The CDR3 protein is CASSQGGTGVFHEQYF. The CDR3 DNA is TGTGCCAGCAGCCAGGGGGGGACAGGGGTTTTCCACGAGCAGTACTTC.

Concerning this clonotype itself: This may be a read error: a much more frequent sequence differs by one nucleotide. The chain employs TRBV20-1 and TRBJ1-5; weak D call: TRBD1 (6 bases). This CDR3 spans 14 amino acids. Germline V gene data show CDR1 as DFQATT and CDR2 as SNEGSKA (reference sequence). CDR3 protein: CSAGDPLGTGTQHF. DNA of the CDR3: TGCAGTGCTGGAGACCCATTGGGCACAGGGACCCAGCATTTT.

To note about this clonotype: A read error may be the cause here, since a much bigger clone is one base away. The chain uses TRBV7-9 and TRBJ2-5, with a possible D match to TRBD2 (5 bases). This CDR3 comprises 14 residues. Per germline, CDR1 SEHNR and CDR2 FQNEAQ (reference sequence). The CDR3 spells CASSQAAVQGTQYF. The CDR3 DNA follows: TGTGCCAGCAGCCAAGCGGCGGTACAAGGGACCCAGTACTTC. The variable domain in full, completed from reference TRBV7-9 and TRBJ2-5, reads DTGVSQNPRHKITKRGQNVTFRCDPISEHNRLYWYRQTLGQGPEFLTYFQNEAQLEKSRLLSDRFSAERPKGSFSTLEIQRTEQGDSAMYLCASSQAAVQGTQYFGPGTRLLVL.

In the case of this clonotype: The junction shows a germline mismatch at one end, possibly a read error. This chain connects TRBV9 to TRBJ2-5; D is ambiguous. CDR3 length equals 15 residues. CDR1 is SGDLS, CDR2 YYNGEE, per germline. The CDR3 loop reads CARSVAGSVQETQYF. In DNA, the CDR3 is TGTGCCAGGAGCGTAGCCGGGTCAGTCCAAGAGACCCAGTACTTC.

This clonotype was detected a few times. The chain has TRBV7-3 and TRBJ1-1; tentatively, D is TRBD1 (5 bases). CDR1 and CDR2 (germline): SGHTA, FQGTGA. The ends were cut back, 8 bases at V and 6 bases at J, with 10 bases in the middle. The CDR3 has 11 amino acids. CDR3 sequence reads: CASEGTAEAFF. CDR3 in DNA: TGTGCCAGCGAGGGGACGGCTGAAGCTTTCTTT.

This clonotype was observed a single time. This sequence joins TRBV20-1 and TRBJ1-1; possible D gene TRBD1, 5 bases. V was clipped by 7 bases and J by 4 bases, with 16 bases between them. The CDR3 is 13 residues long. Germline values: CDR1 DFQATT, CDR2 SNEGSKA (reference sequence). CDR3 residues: CSESPLGGTEAFF. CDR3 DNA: TGCAGTGAGTCCCCTCTGGGGGGCACTGAAGCTTTCTTT.

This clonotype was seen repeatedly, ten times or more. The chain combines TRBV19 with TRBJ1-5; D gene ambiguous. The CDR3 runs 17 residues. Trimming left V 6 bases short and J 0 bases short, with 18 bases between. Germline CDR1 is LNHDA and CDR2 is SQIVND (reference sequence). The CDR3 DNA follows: TGTGCCAGTAGAGTCGGGTACGGCCGGGATAGCAATCAGCCCCAGCATTTT. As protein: CASRVGYGRDSNQPQHF.

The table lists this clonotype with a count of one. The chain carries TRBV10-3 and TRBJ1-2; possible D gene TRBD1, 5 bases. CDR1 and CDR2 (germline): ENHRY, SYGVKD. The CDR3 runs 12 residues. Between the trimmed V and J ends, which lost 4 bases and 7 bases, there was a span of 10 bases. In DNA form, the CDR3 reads TGTGCCATCAGTGCCGGGACCGGTGGCTACACCTTC. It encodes CAISAGTGGYTF.

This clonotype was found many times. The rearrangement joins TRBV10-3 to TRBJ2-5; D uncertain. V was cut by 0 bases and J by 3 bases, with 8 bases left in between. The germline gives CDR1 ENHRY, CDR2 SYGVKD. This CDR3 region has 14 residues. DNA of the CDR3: TGTGCCATCAGTGAGTCCTCCCTGGAAGAGACCCAGTACTTC. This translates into CAISESSLEETQYF.

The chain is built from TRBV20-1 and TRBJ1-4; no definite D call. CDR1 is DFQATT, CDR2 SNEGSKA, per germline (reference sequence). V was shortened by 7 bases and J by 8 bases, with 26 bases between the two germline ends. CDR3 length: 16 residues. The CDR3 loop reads CSVNTADLSEVEKLFF. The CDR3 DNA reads TGCAGTGTCAACACGGCGGATCTCTCAGAGGTAGAAAAACTGTTTTTT.

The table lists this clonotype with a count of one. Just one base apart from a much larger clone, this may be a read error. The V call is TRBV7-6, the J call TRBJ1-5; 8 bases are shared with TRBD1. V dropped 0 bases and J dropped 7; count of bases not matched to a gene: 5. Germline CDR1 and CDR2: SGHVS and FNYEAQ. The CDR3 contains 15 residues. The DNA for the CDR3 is TGTGCCAGCAGCTTAGCACAGGGGGAGAGGCAGCCCCAGCATTTT. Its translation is CASSLAQGERQPQHF.

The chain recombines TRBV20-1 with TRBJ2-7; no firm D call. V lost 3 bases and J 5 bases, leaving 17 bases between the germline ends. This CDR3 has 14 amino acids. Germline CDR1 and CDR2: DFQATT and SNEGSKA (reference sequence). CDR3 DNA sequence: TGCAGTGCTAGCCCCCTAAGGTCAATGAACGAGCAGTACTTC. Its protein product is CSASPLRSMNEQYF.

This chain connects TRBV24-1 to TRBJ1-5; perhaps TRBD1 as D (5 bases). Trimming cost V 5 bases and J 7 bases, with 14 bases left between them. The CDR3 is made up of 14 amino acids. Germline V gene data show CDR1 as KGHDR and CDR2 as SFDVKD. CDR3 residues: CATSGRGGDQPQHF. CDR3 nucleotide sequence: TGTGCCACCAGTGGGCGGGGCGGGGACCAGCCCCAGCATTTT.

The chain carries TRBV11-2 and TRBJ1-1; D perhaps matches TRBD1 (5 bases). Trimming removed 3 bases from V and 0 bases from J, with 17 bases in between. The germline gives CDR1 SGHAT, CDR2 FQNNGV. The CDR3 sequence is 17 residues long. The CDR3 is CASSFWKRDGLNTEAFF. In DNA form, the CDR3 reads TGTGCCAGCAGCTTTTGGAAGAGGGACGGCTTGAACACTGAAGCTTTCTTT.

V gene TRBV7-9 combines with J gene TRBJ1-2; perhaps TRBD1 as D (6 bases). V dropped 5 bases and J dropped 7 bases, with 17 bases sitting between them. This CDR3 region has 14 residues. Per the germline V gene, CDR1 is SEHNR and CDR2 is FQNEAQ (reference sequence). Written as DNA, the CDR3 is TGTGCCAGCAGCCAAGAAGCAGGGGCGGCTGGCTACACCTTC. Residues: CASSQEAGAAGYTF.

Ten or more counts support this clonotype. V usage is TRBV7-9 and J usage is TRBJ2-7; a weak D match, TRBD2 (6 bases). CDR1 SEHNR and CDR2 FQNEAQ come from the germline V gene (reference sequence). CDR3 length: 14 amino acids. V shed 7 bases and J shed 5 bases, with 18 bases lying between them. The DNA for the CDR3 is TGTGCCAGCACCCACCGAGAGGGAGGCCACGAGCAGTACTTC. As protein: CASTHREGGHEQYF. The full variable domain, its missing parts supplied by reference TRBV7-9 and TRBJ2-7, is DTGVSQNPRHKITKRGQNVTFRCDPISEHNRLYWYRQTLGQGPEFLTYFQNEAQLEKSRLLSDRFSAERPKGSFSTLEIQRTEQGDSAMYLCASTHREGGHEQYFGPGTRLTVT.

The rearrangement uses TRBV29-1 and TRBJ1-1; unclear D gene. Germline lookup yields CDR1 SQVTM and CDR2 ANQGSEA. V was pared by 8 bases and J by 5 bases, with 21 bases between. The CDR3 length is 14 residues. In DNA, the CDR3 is TGCAGCCAAGACATAAGGCAGCCCGATACTGAAGCTTTCTTT. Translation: CSQDIRQPDTEAFF.

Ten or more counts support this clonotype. CDR3 DNA sequence: TGCAGTATCCGGGACTCGGGAAGAGAAGAGACCCAGTACTTC. It yields the protein CSIRDSGREETQYF. The chain combines TRBV29-1 with TRBJ2-5; D might be TRBD2 (6 bases). This CDR3 comprises 14 residues. The germline V gene has CDR1 SQVTM and CDR2 ANQGSEA.

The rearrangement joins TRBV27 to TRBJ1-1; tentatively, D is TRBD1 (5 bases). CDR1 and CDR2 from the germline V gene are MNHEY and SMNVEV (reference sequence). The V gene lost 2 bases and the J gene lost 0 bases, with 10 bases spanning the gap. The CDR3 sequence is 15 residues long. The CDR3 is CASSLNGAMNTEAFF. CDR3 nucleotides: TGTGCCAGCAGTTTAAACGGGGCGATGAACACTGAAGCTTTCTTT.